This entry features one T cell receptor beta chain sequence. Time point described: cycle 4 day 1 (C4D1), after six to seven weeks of nivolumab. Every one of the patients relapsed after autologous stem cell transplantation (brentuximab vedotin exposure was variable). Reported best responses ranged across complete response, partial response or progressive disease. Assay: immunoSEQ multiplex PCR; the TCRdb copy retains only in-frame clones and omits some. The table records 90,000 to 110,000 clones, approximately 90% of them present only once. The entry originates in a study of PD-1 blockade in classical Hodgkin lymphoma. Turning to the study itself: Patients got intravenous nivolumab 3 mg/kg every 2 weeks.

Germline CDR1 is SGHTS and CDR2 is YDEGEE. This CDR3 region has 14 residues. V was trimmed by 0 bases and J by 7 bases, leaving 13 bases between them. The TCR originated in a human donor with classical Hodgkin lymphoma. The input for sequencing was peripheral blood mononuclear cells (PBMCs), taken before the fourth cycle of nivolumab. This chain links TRBV5-8 with TRBJ1-2; TRBD1 might be the D (5 bases). The CDR3 protein is CASSLGWQGGGYTF. The CDR3 DNA is TGTGCCAGCAGCTTGGGGTGGCAGGGAGGTGGCTACACCTTC. Full variable domain (missing parts from reference TRBV5-8 and TRBJ1-2): EAGVTQSPTHLIKTRGQQATLRCSPISGHTSVYWYQQALGLGLQFLLWYDEGEERNRGNFPPRFSGRQFPNYSSELNVNALELEDSALYLCASSLGWQGGGYTFGSGTRLTVV.